The source of this T cell receptor beta chain is a study of control samples from healthy donors and cancer patients. Sequencing was performed with immunoSEQ multiplex PCR; in TCRdb, only in-frame clones are kept and a portion is missing. The profile shows some 140,000 clones, approximately 96% of them singletons. The sequencing input was blood. The TCR sequence derives from a man in his forties in good health.

CDR3 region: CASSQGSGNVAETQYF. CDR3 nucleotides: TGTGCCAGCAGCCAAGGGTCAGGTAATGTAGCGGAGACCCAGTACTTC. The chain employs TRBV14 and TRBJ2-5; TRBD2 might be the D (5 bases). This CDR3 is built from 16 residues. The ends were cut back, 1 base at V and 5 bases at J, with 17 bases in the middle. Per the germline V gene, CDR1 is SGHDN and CDR2 is FVKESK. Filled out from reference TRBV14 and TRBJ2-5, the complete variable domain reads EAGVTQFPSHSVIEKGQTVTLRCDPISGHDNLYWYRRVMGKEIKFLLHFVKESKQDESGMPNNRFLAERTGGTYSTLKVQPAELEDSGVYFCASSQGSGNVAETQYFGPGTRLLVL.